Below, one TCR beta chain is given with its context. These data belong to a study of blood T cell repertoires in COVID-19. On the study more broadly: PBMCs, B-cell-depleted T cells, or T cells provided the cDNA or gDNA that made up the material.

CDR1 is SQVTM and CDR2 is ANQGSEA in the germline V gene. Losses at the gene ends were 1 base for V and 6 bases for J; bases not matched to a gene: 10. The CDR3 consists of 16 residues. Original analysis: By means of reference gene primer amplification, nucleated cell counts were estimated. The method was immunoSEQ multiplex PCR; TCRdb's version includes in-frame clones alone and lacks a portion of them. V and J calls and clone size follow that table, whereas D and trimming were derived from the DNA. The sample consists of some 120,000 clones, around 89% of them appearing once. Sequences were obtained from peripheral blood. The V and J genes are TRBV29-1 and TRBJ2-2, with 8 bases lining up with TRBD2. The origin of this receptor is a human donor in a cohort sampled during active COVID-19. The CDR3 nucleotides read TGCAGCGTTGAAGGTGGGAGCGGGAGTAGGTCCGGGGAGCTGTTTTTT. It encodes CSVEGGSGSRSGELFF.